Included here is one T cell receptor (beta chain) sequence, with context. The V end was cut by 0 bases, the J end by 1 base, with 7 bases between. CDR1 and CDR2 (germline): LGHNT, FRNRAP. This CDR3 is 14 amino acids long. This record comes from a study of shared T cell receptors in the human thymus. Assay used: immunoSEQ multiplex PCR; TCRdb lists only in-frame clones, some missing. The sample includes 700,000 or so clones, 80% to 90% of them seen just once. This sample was shared with a second study, whose subject was human thymus T cells. That publication notes: Resections removed during corrective heart surgery provided the thymus tissue used.

V gene TRBV12-5 combines with J gene TRBJ2-7; D is possibly TRBD2 (5 bases). This TCR was sampled from a girl under three years old with a congenital heart defect. Sequencing was done on a sample of thymocytes. CDR3 amino acids: CASGLVGKSYEQYF. DNA for the CDR3: TGTGCTAGTGGTTTGGTCGGGAAATCCTACGAGCAGTACTTC.